These T cell receptor beta chains were read from a single sample in a study of molecular identifiers for immune sequencing clone quantification. TCRdb called the PCR reads again in MiXCR, with one record for every CDR3 protein. In the table there are fewer than 350,000 distinct CDR3 sequences, about a quarter of which are singletons. Sequencing was carried out using naive CD8+ T cells from blood, with Jurkat cell RNA spiked in. The receptors shown here come from a human donor in good health. Some libraries in this study had Jurkat cell RNA spiked in. Each CDR3 is given with its conserved first and last residue. A D gene is named only where the DNA matches it firmly. For some rows the clone size is stated as once, few or many, or as a class when expanded; others skip it.

cdr3_aa,cdr3_nt,cdr3_length,d_call,j_call,clone_size,v_call
CASSDTAYEQYF,TGTGCCAGCAGTGACACAGCCTACGAGCAGTACTTC,12,-,TRBJ2-7,once,TRBV25-1
CASSSPIAPGQGGADTQYF,TGTGCCAGCAGTTCACCAATCGCCCCGGGACAGGGTGGTGCAGATACGCAGTATTTT,19,TRBD1,TRBJ2-3,-,TRBV12-3/TRBV12-4
CASSYSLTGELFF,TGTGCCAGCAGTTACTCCCTAACCGGGGAGCTGTTTTTT,13,-,TRBJ2-2,many,TRBV6-5
CASSLGWQDNTGELFF,TGTGCCAGCAGCTTAGGGTGGCAGGACAACACCGGGGAGCTGTTTTTT,16,-,TRBJ2-2,few,TRBV7-9
CASRFGANTEAFF,TGTGCCAGCCGCTTCGGGGCCAACACTGAAGCTTTCTTT,13,-,TRBJ1-1,-,TRBV11-2
CSASRRASGVADTQYF,TGCAGTGCTAGTAGGCGGGCTAGCGGGGTTGCTGATACGCAGTATTTT,16,TRBD2,TRBJ2-3,-,TRBV20-1
CASSQLAGGTDTQYF,TGTGCCAGCAGCCAACTAGCGGGGGGCACAGATACGCAGTATTTT,15,TRBD2,TRBJ2-3,many,TRBV7-6
CASSLAAGTQETQYF,TGTGCCAGCAGCTTAGCGGCAGGAACACAAGAGACCCAGTACTTC,15,-,TRBJ2-5,many,TRBV7-8
CASSQSPGISYNSPLHF,TGCGCCAGCAGTCAATCTCCGGGCATTTCCTATAATTCACCCCTCCACTTT,17,-,TRBJ1-6,few,TRBV23-1
CASSTGQGGYTEAFF,TGTGCCAGCAGTACCGGACAGGGGGGTTACACTGAAGCTTTCTTT,15,TRBD1,TRBJ1-1,-,TRBV6-2/TRBV6-3
CSARDSNEQFF,TGCAGTGCTAGAGATTCGAATGAGCAGTTCTTC,11,-,TRBJ2-1,many,TRBV20-1
CASSYPLPGGPDEQYF,TGTGCCAGCAGTTACCCCTTGCCGGGTGGACCTGACGAGCAGTACTTC,16,-,TRBJ2-7,few,TRBV6-2/TRBV6-3
CASTAGTGSPYEQYF,TGTGCCAGTACTGCAGGGACAGGGTCCCCCTACGAGCAGTACTTC,15,TRBD1,TRBJ2-7,few,TRBV19
CASTQGYELYEQYF,TGTGCCAGCACTCAGGGTTACGAACTCTACGAGCAGTACTTC,14,-,TRBJ2-7,-,TRBV13
CASRTGPSTDTQYF,TGTGCCAGCAGGACAGGGCCGAGCACAGATACGCAGTATTTT,14,TRBD1,TRBJ2-3,few,TRBV2
CASSQVRSSYEQYF,TGCGCCAGCAGCCAAGTTAGGAGCTCCTACGAGCAGTACTTC,14,-,TRBJ2-7,few,TRBV4-3
CASSPSASRVETQYF,TGTGCCAGCAGCCCTAGTGCCAGCAGGGTCGAGACCCAGTACTTC,15,-,TRBJ2-5,-,TRBV7-9
CASTPRQTNEQYF,TGTGCCAGCACCCCTCGGCAAACCAACGAGCAGTACTTC,13,-,TRBJ2-7,many,TRBV28
CASSLGRTRYSNQPQHF,TGTGCCAGCAGCTTAGGACGGACCCGTTATAGCAATCAGCCCCAGCATTTT,17,-,TRBJ1-5,many,TRBV7-2
CASSSGTPGYEQYF,TGTGCCAGCAGTTCCGGGACGCCGGGCTACGAGCAGTACTTC,14,-,TRBJ2-7,-,TRBV6-2/TRBV6-3
CASSQGPGLAHEQYF,TGCGCCAGCAGCCAAGGGCCGGGACTAGCCCACGAGCAGTACTTC,15,TRBD2,TRBJ2-7,-,TRBV4-1
CASSFSTGDNSPLHF,TGCGCCAGCAGCTTTTCGACAGGGGATAATTCACCCCTCCACTTT,15,TRBD1,TRBJ1-6,-,TRBV4-1
CATGQGSSGNTIYF,TGTGCCACCGGACAGGGTTCATCTGGAAACACCATATATTTT,14,TRBD1,TRBJ1-3,few,TRBV19
CASSQEASGGVRVTQYF,TGCGCCAGCAGCCAAGAGGCTAGCGGGGGCGTTAGGGTGACCCAGTACTTC,17,TRBD2,TRBJ2-5,few,TRBV4-3
CASSPEVGASLWEQYF,TGTGCCAGCAGCCCCGAGGTCGGGGCCTCTTTATGGGAGCAGTACTTC,16,-,TRBJ2-7,few,TRBV11-2
CASSLGRSGGVTDTQYF,TGTGCCAGCAGCTTAGGCCGAAGCGGGGGGGTCACAGATACGCAGTATTTT,17,TRBD2,TRBJ2-3,many,TRBV13
CASSQDAWALLAKNIQYF,TGCGCCAGCAGCCAAGATGCCTGGGCCTTACTAGCCAAAAACATTCAGTACTTC,18,-,TRBJ2-4,-,TRBV4-3
CAIQQTVLSTDTQYF,TGTGCCATCCAACAGACTGTGCTGAGCACAGATACGCAGTATTTT,15,-,TRBJ2-3,-,TRBV6-6
CASSQVWGNGNTIYF,TGCGCCAGCAGCCAAGTTTGGGGGAACGGAAACACCATATATTTT,15,-,TRBJ1-3,few,TRBV4-1
CASSPPRGGGTDTQYF,TGTGCCAGCAGTCCCCCCCGGGGCGGAGGCACAGATACGCAGTATTTT,16,-,TRBJ2-3,few,TRBV27
CASSSPTAGNTGELFF,TGTGCCAGCAGCTCCCCCACCGCAGGGAACACCGGGGAGCTGTTTTTT,16,-,TRBJ2-2,many,TRBV7-6
CASSTFRAGFSYEQYF,TGTGCCAGCAGCACCTTCCGAGCGGGGTTCTCCTACGAGCAGTACTTC,16,TRBD2,TRBJ2-7,-,TRBV7-2
CASSPSGTENSNQPQHF,TGTGCCAGCAGTCCGTCCGGGACCGAAAATAGCAATCAGCCCCAGCATTTT,17,-,TRBJ1-5,-,TRBV27
CSVDPDYSNQPQHF,TGCAGCGTTGATCCCGACTATAGCAATCAGCCCCAGCATTTT,14,-,TRBJ1-5,many,TRBV29-1
CASTPRPGQGSYEQYF,TGTGCCAGCACCCCCCGCCCCGGGCAGGGGTCCTACGAGCAGTACTTC,16,-,TRBJ2-7,-,TRBV6-1
CASSLAGIPISTQHF,TGTGCCAGCAGCTTGGCAGGGATCCCTATCAGCACCCAGCATTTT,15,-,TRBJ1-5,many,TRBV5-8
CASASGPARNTGELFF,TGTGCCAGTGCTAGCGGGCCAGCTAGGAACACCGGGGAGCTGTTTTTT,16,TRBD2,TRBJ2-2,few,TRBV24-1
CASSVGGGWTEAFF,TGTGCCAGCAGCGTAGGCGGTGGCTGGACTGAAGCTTTCTTT,14,-,TRBJ1-1,once,TRBV9
CASSAQGGPQHF,TGTGCCAGCAGCGCGCAGGGAGGTCCCCAGCATTTT,12,-,TRBJ1-5,many,TRBV21-1
CASSLWADPPGNTIYF,TGTGCCAGCAGCTTATGGGCCGACCCGCCTGGAAACACCATATATTTT,16,-,TRBJ1-3,many,TRBV7-2
CASSYQAGGYEQYF,TGTGCCAGCAGTTACCAGGCAGGGGGTTACGAGCAGTACTTC,14,TRBD1,TRBJ2-7,-,TRBV6-5
CASSQGGTSTDTQYF,TGCGCCAGCAGCCAAGGAGGGACAAGTACAGATACGCAGTATTTT,15,-,TRBJ2-3,-,TRBV4-3
CASSQDRSSDTEAFF,TGTGCCAGCAGCCAAGATAGGTCGTCAGACACTGAAGCTTTCTTT,15,-,TRBJ1-1,-,TRBV3-1
CASSPGQAAWYEQYF,TGCGCCAGCAGCCCCGGGCAGGCGGCATGGTACGAGCAGTACTTC,15,-,TRBJ2-7,-,TRBV13
CASSYGTGDPNTGELFF,TGTGCCAGCAGCTATGGGACAGGGGACCCGAACACCGGGGAGCTGTTTTTT,17,TRBD1,TRBJ2-2,-,TRBV7-9
CASSQETGSSYNSPLHF,TGCGCCAGCAGCCAAGAAACAGGGAGCTCCTATAATTCACCCCTCCACTTT,17,-,TRBJ1-6,-,TRBV4-3
CASSQGSWSYEQYF,TGTGCCAGCAGCCAGGGGTCCTGGTCCTACGAGCAGTACTTC,14,-,TRBJ2-7,few,TRBV5-6
CSARVAHSYEQYF,TGCAGTGCTAGAGTAGCGCACTCCTACGAGCAGTACTTC,13,-,TRBJ2-7,many,TRBV20-1
CASSPQRTANTQYF,TGTGCCAGCAGTCCCCAAAGGACAGCAAATACGCAGTATTTT,14,-,TRBJ2-3,many,TRBV12-3/TRBV12-4
CASSQGTSGYNEQFF,TGCGCCAGCAGCCAAGGGACTAGCGGATACAATGAGCAGTTCTTC,15,TRBD2,TRBJ2-1,many,TRBV4-1
CASSLGDRGLSGANVLTF,TGCGCCAGCAGCTTGGGGGACAGGGGTCTCTCTGGGGCCAACGTCCTGACTTTC,18,TRBD1,TRBJ2-6,many,TRBV5-1
CASSSGPLGTEAFF,TGTGCCAGCAGCTCCGGGCCCCTTGGCACTGAAGCTTTCTTT,14,-,TRBJ1-1,-,TRBV13
CSARGPTSGPTNEQYF,TGCAGTGCTAGGGGTCCCACTAGCGGGCCTACCAACGAGCAGTACTTC,16,TRBD2,TRBJ2-7,-,TRBV20-1
CASSQVAGGMNEQYF,TGTGCCAGCAGCCAAGTGGCCGGGGGCATGAACGAGCAGTACTTC,15,-,TRBJ2-7,few,TRBV3-1
CSAGLNTDTQYF,TGCAGTGCTGGACTTAACACAGATACGCAGTATTTT,12,-,TRBJ2-3,many,TRBV20-1
CASSSRDRTDYEQYF,TGTGCCAGCAGCTCCCGGGACAGAACCGACTACGAGCAGTACTTC,15,TRBD1,TRBJ2-7,-,TRBV7-9
CASSRQGLRNQPQHF,TGTGCCAGCAGTCGACAGGGCCTTCGGAATCAGCCCCAGCATTTT,15,TRBD1,TRBJ1-5,few,TRBV6-4
CASSQERVTNEKLFF,TGTGCCAGCAGCCAAGAGAGGGTGACAAATGAAAAACTGTTTTTT,15,-,TRBJ1-4,many,TRBV14
CSAPDRFDYTDTQYF,TGCAGTGCTCCCGACAGGTTCGATTACACAGATACGCAGTATTTT,15,-,TRBJ2-3,few,TRBV20-1